Following are 6 T cell receptor beta chains from one sample sequenced in a study of tumor and adjacent non-tumor tissue in lung cancer. A modified ARM-PCR protocol with three rounds of nested PCR amplified TCRbeta. TCRdb itself ran the multiplex PCR reads through MiXCR, one entry per CDR3 protein. This table has 100,000 or so distinct CDR3 sequences, 55% to 65% appearing once. The template was RNA from unsorted bulk tissue. More than 3 cm separated this lung sample from the edge of the tumor. Sequencing input: distant non-tumor lung tissue. Receptors originate from a man aged 25-45 years with non-small cell lung cancer.

About this clonotype itself: Relative to the germline gene, one junction end is altered; a read error may explain this. V usage is TRBV12-3 or TRBV12-4 and J usage is TRBJ1-1, with a possible D match to TRBD1 (5 bases). The CDR3 length is 14 residues. The CDR3 nucleotides are TGTGCCAACAGTTTCGTCGGGGGTGGAACTGAAGCTTTCTTT. This sequence encodes CANSFVGGGTEAFF.

Concerning this clonotype itself: Since the CDR3 does not end with the conserved phenylalanine or tryptophan, this likely comes from a read error. The chain recombines TRBV6-5 with TRBJ2-7; D gene unclear. CDR1 is MNHEY, CDR2 SVGAGI, per germline. The CDR3 spans 12 residues. In DNA, the CDR3 is TGTGCCAACAGTCCGCGCCCCTACGAGCAGTACTTA. This translates into CANSPRPYEQYL.

This chain uses TRBV11-2 with TRBJ1-4; 7 bases agree with TRBD1. Germline CDR1 is SGHAT and CDR2 is FQNNGV. This CDR3 region has 11 residues. V was clipped by 5 bases and J by 11 bases; unmatched bases: 2. The CDR3 DNA reads as TGTGCCAGCAGCCCAGGGGGGAAACTGTTTTTT. Protein: CASSPGGKLFF.

This clonotype was observed at least ten times. The chain couples TRBV6-2 or TRBV6-3 to TRBJ2-1, with TRBD2 matching over 9 bases. Germline V gene data show CDR1 as MNHEY and CDR2 as SVGEGT. The length of the CDR3 is 16 residues. Losses at the gene ends were 4 bases for V and 4 bases for J; bases not matched to a gene: 8. The CDR3 sequence is CASSSTGLARYNEQFF. DNA of the CDR3: TGTGCCAGCAGTTCAACCGGACTAGCGCGGTACAATGAGCAGTTCTTC.

The rearrangement joins TRBV7-9 to TRBJ1-2; perhaps TRBD1 as D (5 bases). The V gene's germline CDR1 is SEHNR and CDR2 FQNEAQ (reference sequence). V was shortened by 0 bases and J by 0 bases, with 11 bases between the two germline ends. The CDR3 is 16 residues long. CDR3 DNA: TGTGCCAGCAGCTTAGCCAGGGAAACAGCTAACTATGGCTACACCTTC. Residues: CASSLARETANYGYTF.

This clonotype was observed a handful of times. CDR3 protein: CAWTSGSGSLDTQYF. The DNA for the CDR3 is TGTGCCTGGACCTCGGGTAGCGGGAGTCTAGATACGCAGTATTTT. J is TRBJ2-3 and V is TRBV30, with TRBD2 matching 9 bases. The V segment lost 4 bases and the J segment 5 bases; nucleotides outside the gene matches: 10. CDR1 is GTSNPN, CDR2 SVGIG, per germline (reference sequence). The CDR3 covers 15 residues.